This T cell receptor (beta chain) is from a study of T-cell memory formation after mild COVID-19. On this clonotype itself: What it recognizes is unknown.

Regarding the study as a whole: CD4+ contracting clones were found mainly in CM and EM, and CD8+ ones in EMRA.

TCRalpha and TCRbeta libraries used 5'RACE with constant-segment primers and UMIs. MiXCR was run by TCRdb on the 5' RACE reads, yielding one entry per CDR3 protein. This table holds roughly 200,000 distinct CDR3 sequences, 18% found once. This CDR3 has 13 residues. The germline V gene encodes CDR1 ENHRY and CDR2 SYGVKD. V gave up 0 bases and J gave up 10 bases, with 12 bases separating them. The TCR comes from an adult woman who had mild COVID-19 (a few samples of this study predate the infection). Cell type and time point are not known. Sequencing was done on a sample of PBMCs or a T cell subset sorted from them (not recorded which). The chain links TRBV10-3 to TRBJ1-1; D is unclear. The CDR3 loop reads CAISESIRARAFF. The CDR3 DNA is TGTGCCATCAGTGAGTCTATTCGGGCGCGAGCTTTCTTT.